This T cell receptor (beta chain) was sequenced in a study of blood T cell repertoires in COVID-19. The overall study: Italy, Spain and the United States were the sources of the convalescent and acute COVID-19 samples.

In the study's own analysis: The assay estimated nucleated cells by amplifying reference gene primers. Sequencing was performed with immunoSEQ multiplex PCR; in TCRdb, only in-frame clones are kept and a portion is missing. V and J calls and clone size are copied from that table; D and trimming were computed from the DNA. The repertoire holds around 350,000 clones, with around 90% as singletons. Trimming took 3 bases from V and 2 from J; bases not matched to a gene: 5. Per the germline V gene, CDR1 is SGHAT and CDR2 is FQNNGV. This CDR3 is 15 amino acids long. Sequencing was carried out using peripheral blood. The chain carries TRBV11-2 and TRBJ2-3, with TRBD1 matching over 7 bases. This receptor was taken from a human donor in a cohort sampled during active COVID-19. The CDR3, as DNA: TGTGCCAGCAGCTTTCGGGACAGATACACAGATACGCAGTATTTT. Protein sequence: CASSFRDRYTDTQYF.